This TCR beta chain came from a study of T cells in Graves' hyperthyroidism and ophthalmopathy. Study in general: Peripheral blood collection took place at initial diagnosis, before any treatment.

General observations from the study: Blood also carried most thyroid clonotypes expanded above 0.001.

Amplified TCR beta CDR3 regions came from RNA transcripts. The primer set for the first-round RT-PCR of the TCR CDR3 was HTBI. TCRdb reprocessed the multiplex PCR reads with MiXCR, giving one entry per CDR3 protein. The sample lists 200,000 to 250,000 distinct CDR3 sequences; about 18% were seen once. The table lists this clonotype with many counts. Antigen unknown. The V gene's germline CDR1 is DFQATT and CDR2 SNEGSKA (reference sequence). CDR3 length: 11 amino acids. Between the trimmed V and J ends, which lost 3 bases and 9 bases, there was a span of 9 bases. The gene calls are TRBV20-1 and TRBJ2-1, with D uncertain. This clonotype was obtained from a man aged 40-50 years with Graves' hyperthyroidism. The material sequenced was blood. CDR3 nucleotide sequence: TGCAGTGCTAGTGTACCCGGTGAGCAGTTCTTC. This gives the protein CSASVPGEQFF.